This entry lists 8 T cell receptor beta chains sequenced from one sample in a study of technical replicates of blood from a few donors. This table comes from immunoSEQ multiplex PCR, and its TCRdb copy is limited to in-frame clones, with some not included. The data hold over 50,000 clones, with more than 95% observed a single time. The sample consisted of T cells isolated from PBMCs. Receptor source: a human donor in good health.

This clone was observed a handful of times. This rearrangement joins TRBV18 to TRBJ1-1; 9 nucleotides line up with TRBD1. Trimming cost V 9 bases and J 4 bases; bases outside gene matches: 9. This CDR3 comprises 14 residues. Germline CDR1 and CDR2: KGHSH and LQKENI. CDR3 coding DNA: TGTGCCAGTTCGTGGGACAGGGTAGCCACTGAAGCTTTCTTT. Its protein product is CASSWDRVATEAFF.

This chain joins TRBV27 and TRBJ2-7; 7 bases fit TRBD2. Germline CDR1 is MNHEY and CDR2 is SMNVEV (reference sequence). V was pared by 5 bases and J by 4 bases, with 5 bases of the junction left unmatched. The CDR3 contains 13 residues. The CDR3 here is CASSAAGRYEQYF. In nucleotides, the CDR3 is TGTGCCAGCAGTGCAGCGGGAAGGTACGAGCAGTACTTC.

The V gene is TRBV9, the J gene TRBJ1-6; 12 nucleotides match TRBD1. There are 19 residues in the CDR3. CDR1 is SGDLS and CDR2 is YYNGEE in the germline V gene. The V segment lost 4 bases and the J segment 9 bases; nucleotides outside the gene matches: 17. CDR3 sequence (DNA): TGTGCCAGCAGCTCCACCGGGACAGGGGGCGCTTGGTCAGGTTCACCCCTCCACTTT. This gives the protein CASSSTGTGGAWSGSPLHF.

This chain links TRBV15 with TRBJ2-3; unclear D gene. This CDR3 comprises 13 residues. The germline V gene encodes CDR1 LNHNV and CDR2 YYDKDF (reference sequence). V was cut by 1 base and J by 4 bases, with 6 bases left in between. The CDR3 region has the DNA TGTGCCACCAGCAGAGGGGCCCCAGATACGCAGTATTTT. The encoded protein is CATSRGAPDTQYF.

The chain uses TRBV19 and TRBJ1-5; no clear D gene. CDR1 and CDR2 from the germline V gene are LNHDA and SQIVND (reference sequence). V lost 7 bases and J lost 7, with 14 bases in between. This CDR3 spans 13 amino acids. The CDR3 nucleotides are TGTGCCAGTACTAGTACGGGGATCCAGCCCCAGCATTTT. It is translated as CASTSTGIQPQHF.

The chain has TRBV2 and TRBJ1-2, with D tentatively TRBD1 (5 bases). With 8 bases removed from V and 8 bases from J, the gap between germline ends came to 18 bases. Germline V gives CDR1 SNHLY, CDR2 FYNNEI. The CDR3 covers 13 residues. The CDR3 DNA reads TGTGCCAGCCAACCGGACATTATTGGGGGCTACACCTTC. Translation gives CASQPDIIGGYTF.

The chain is built from TRBV7-8 and TRBJ1-3; D unclear. V was pared by 3 bases and J by 4 bases, with 22 bases between. Germline CDR1 is SGHVS and CDR2 is FQNEAQ. This CDR3 spans 18 amino acids. The CDR3 bases are TGTGCCAGCAGCTTCCGTCAGGCAGTCGGATTAAGCGGAAACACCATATATTTT. Amino acids: CASSFRQAVGLSGNTIYF.

This chain links TRBV27 with TRBJ1-2; D ambiguous. This CDR3 region has 13 residues. CDR1 MNHEY and CDR2 SMNVEV come from the germline V gene (reference sequence). The germline V and J ends were trimmed by 8 bases and 3 bases, with 13 bases remaining between them. The CDR3 region is CASSGTFYYGYTF. CDR3 in DNA: TGTGCCAGCTCGGGAACATTTTACTATGGCTACACCTTC.